This TCR beta chain originates from a study of immune evolution from preneoplasia to lung adenocarcinoma. Overall study findings and caveats: KRAS-mutant nodules had the highest T cell clonality.

Sequencing used immunoSEQ multiplex PCR; TCRdb keeps in-frame clones, though not all of them. Among roughly 6,200 clones listed, approximately 80% were seen once. Regarding this clone: Its antigen is unknown.

Resections took place in Japan or China from the mid-2010s to the late 2010s. H&E slides confirmed each diagnosis, reviewed by two pathologists independently. This receptor was obtained from a person between 50 and 69 years old with lung adenocarcinoma. The sample comprised FFPE minimally invasive lung adenocarcinoma tissue.

The CDR3, as DNA: TGTGCCAGCACCCACAGGGAAGGTCCCTACAATGAGCAGTTCTTC. Amino acids: CASTHREGPYNEQFF. This sequence joins TRBV7-8 and TRBJ2-1; possibly TRBD1 for D (6 bases). Germline V gene lookup returns CDR1 SGHVS and CDR2 FQNEAQ. Trimming pared 7 bases from V and 2 bases from J, leaving 15 bases between. The CDR3 sequence is 15 residues long. The entire variable domain, with the rest obtained from reference TRBV7-8 and TRBJ2-1, is as follows: GAGVSQSPRYKVAKRGQDVALRCDPISGHVSLFWYQQALGQGPEFLTYFQNEAQLDKSGLPSDRFFAERPEGSVSTLKIQRTQQEDSAVYLCASTHREGPYNEQFFGPGTRLTVL.